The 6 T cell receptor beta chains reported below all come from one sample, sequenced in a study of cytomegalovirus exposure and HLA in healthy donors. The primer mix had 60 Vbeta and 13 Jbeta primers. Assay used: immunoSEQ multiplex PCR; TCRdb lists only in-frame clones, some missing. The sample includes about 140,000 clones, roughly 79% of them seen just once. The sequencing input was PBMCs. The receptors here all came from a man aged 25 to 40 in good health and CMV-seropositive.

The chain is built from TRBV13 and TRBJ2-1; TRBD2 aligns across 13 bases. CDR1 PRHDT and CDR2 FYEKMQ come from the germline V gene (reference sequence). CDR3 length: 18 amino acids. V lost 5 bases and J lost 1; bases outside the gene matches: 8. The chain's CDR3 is CASSLGLAGVLSYNEQFF. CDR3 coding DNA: TGTGCCAGCAGCCTCGGACTAGCGGGAGTATTATCCTACAATGAGCAGTTCTTC.

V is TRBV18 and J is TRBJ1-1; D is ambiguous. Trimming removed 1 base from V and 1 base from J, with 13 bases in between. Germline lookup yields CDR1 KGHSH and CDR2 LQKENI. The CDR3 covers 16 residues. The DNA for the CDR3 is TGTGCCAGCTCACCACACCCCCCCTCACAGAACACTGAAGCTTTCTTT. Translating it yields CASSPHPPSQNTEAFF.

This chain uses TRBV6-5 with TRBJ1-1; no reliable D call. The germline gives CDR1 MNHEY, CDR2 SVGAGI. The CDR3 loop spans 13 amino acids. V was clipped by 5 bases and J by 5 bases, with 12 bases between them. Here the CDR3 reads CASSLLLETEAFF. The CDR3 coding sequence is TGTGCCAGCAGTCTCTTGTTAGAAACTGAAGCTTTCTTT.

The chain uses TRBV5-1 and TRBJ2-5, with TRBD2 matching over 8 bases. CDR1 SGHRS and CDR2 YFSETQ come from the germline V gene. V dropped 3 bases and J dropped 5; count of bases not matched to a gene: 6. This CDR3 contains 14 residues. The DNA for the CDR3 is TGCGCCAGCAGCTCGGGCCCGGGGGGGGAGACCCAGTACTTC. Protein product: CASSSGPGGETQYF. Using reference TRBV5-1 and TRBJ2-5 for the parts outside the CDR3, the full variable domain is KAGVTQTPRYLIKTRGQQVTLSCSPISGHRSVSWYQQTPGQGLQFLFEYFSETQRNKGNFPGRFSGRQFSNSRSEMNVSTLELGDSALYLCASSSGPGGETQYFGPGTRLLVL.

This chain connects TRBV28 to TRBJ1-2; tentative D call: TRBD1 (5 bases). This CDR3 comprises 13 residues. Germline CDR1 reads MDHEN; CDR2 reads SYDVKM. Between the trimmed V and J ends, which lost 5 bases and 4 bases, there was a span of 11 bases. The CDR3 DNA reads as TGTGCCAGCAGTCCTCCGGGGGGCTATGGCTACACCTTC. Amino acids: CASSPPGGYGYTF.

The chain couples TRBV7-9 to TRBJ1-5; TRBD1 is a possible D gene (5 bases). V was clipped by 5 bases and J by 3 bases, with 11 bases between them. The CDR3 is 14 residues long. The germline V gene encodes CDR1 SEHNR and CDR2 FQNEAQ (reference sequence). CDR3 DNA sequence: TGTGCCAGCAGCCCCGGGACTTCCAATCAGCCCCAGCATTTT. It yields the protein CASSPGTSNQPQHF.